A single sample is the source of the 16 T cell receptor beta chains below, sequenced in a study of T cell repertoires in ileal Crohn's disease. Noted time point: proximal margin of the surgical specimen (macroscopically non-inflamed). The protocol was immunoSEQ multiplex PCR, while the TCRdb copy is restricted to in-frame clones and leaves out a portion. This sample has 4,000 to 5,000 clones; 55% to 80% occur once, and the top ten carry approximately 9%. The sample consisted of ileal tissue. These receptors came from an adult with Crohn's disease.

The V and J genes are TRBV7-6 and TRBJ1-1; 7 bases line up with TRBD1. Germline CDR1 is SGHVS and CDR2 is FNYEAQ. V was clipped by 1 base and J by 1 base; unmatched bases: 3. This CDR3 is built from 15 residues. The CDR3, as DNA: TGTGCCAGCAGCTTAGTAGGGACAGAGAACACTGAAGCTTTCTTT. Its translation is CASSLVGTENTEAFF.

The chain carries TRBV27 and TRBJ1-2; D might be TRBD1 (5 bases). This CDR3 contains 13 residues. Trimming cost V 8 bases and J 7 bases, with 17 bases left between them. Germline CDR1 and CDR2: MNHEY and SMNVEV (reference sequence). The CDR3 loop is CASRPGVSVGYTF. DNA of the CDR3: TGTGCCAGCCGTCCGGGGGTGTCGGTTGGCTACACCTTC.

This chain joins TRBV6-6 and TRBJ2-7, with 7 nucleotides matching TRBD2. This CDR3 region has 14 residues. After removal of 7 bases from V and 5 bases from J, the junction contained 11 bases not matched to a gene. The germline V gene has CDR1 MNHNY and CDR2 SVGAGI (reference sequence). CDR3 sequence (DNA): TGTGCCAGCACCCAAAGCGGGGATAGTGACGAGCAGTACTTC. As protein: CASTQSGDSDEQYF.

The rearrangement links TRBV5-5 to TRBJ1-2; D might be TRBD1 (6 bases). CDR3 size: 14 residues. Germline V gene lookup returns CDR1 SGHKS and CDR2 YYEKEE (reference sequence). The V and J ends lost 1 base and 4 bases respectively, with 11 bases between them. CDR3 bases: TGTGCCAGCAGCTTGAGACAGGTTTCCTATGGCTACACCTTC. It encodes CASSLRQVSYGYTF.

The chain recombines TRBV5-1 with TRBJ2-2; D might be TRBD2 (5 bases). Trimming stripped 0 bases from V and 2 bases from J, with 11 bases between. This CDR3 is built from 16 residues. Germline V CDR1 and CDR2: SGHRS, YFSETQ. This CDR3 reads CASSLAGGINTGELFF. CDR3 bases: TGCGCCAGCAGCTTGGCCGGAGGTATCAACACCGGGGAGCTGTTTTTT.

The chain recombines TRBV6-4 with TRBJ2-3; no reliable D call. CDR1 and CDR2 (germline): MRHNA, SNTAGT. CDR3 size: 13 residues. Trimming pared 4 bases from V and 5 bases from J, leaving 10 bases between. CDR3 protein: CASSAQDQDTQYF. Written as DNA, the CDR3 is TGTGCCAGCAGTGCCCAGGATCAAGATACGCAGTATTTT.

This clone was detected once. This rearrangement joins TRBV7-9 to TRBJ1-1; D may be TRBD1 (6 bases). CDR1 and CDR2 (germline): SEHNR, FQNEAQ (reference sequence). The CDR3 is 14 amino acids. Between the trimmed V and J ends, which lost 2 bases and 5 bases, there was a span of 12 bases. CDR3 nucleotide sequence: TGTGCCAGCAGCTTAAGACAGGTAGGAACTGAAGCTTTCTTT. It encodes CASSLRQVGTEAFF. The entire variable domain, with the rest obtained from reference TRBV7-9 and TRBJ1-1, is as follows: DTGVSQNPRHKITKRGQNVTFRCDPISEHNRLYWYRQTLGQGPEFLTYFQNEAQLEKSRLLSDRFSAERPKGSFSTLEIQRTEQGDSAMYLCASSLRQVGTEAFFGQGTRLTVV.

The rearrangement links TRBV30 to TRBJ2-6; D is unresolved. The CDR3 has 15 amino acids. The V end lost 5 bases, the J end lost 1 base, and 12 bases lay between the germline ends. Germline-derived CDR1 and CDR2 are GTSNPN and SVGIG (reference sequence). The CDR3 DNA reads as TGTGCCTGGTCGGACCTTCAATCTGGGGCCAACGTCCTGACTTTC. Translated, it gives CAWSDLQSGANVLTF.

The chain combines TRBV6-1 with TRBJ2-3, with 9 bases matching TRBD1. CDR1 MNHNS and CDR2 SASEGT come from the germline V gene. The CDR3 contains 14 residues. Trimming took 3 bases from V and 9 from J; bases not matched to a gene: 7. CDR3 sequence: CASSDTGGVGTQYF. The CDR3, as DNA: TGTGCCAGCAGTGATACAGGGGGCGTAGGGACGCAGTATTTT.

The chain employs TRBV19 and TRBJ1-2; possibly TRBD1 for D (6 bases). This CDR3 comprises 15 residues. The germline V gene encodes CDR1 LNHDA and CDR2 SQIVND (reference sequence). Trimming left V 3 bases short and J 8 bases short, with 19 bases between. CDR3 protein: CASSIGAGVDVGYTF. CDR3 nucleotides: TGTGCCAGTAGTATCGGAGCAGGGGTGGATGTCGGCTACACCTTC.

V usage is TRBV6-1 and J usage is TRBJ1-5; TRBD1 matches 7 bases. The junction had 10 bases not matched to a gene; V was cut back by 10 bases and J by 1 base. The length of the CDR3 is 15 residues. In germline, CDR1 is MNHNS, CDR2 SASEGT. The CDR3 spells CATWWGQTSNQPQHF. The CDR3 coding sequence is TGTGCCACCTGGTGGGGACAGACAAGCAATCAGCCCCAGCATTTT.

This clone was detected only a few times. The J gene is TRBJ1-3, the V gene TRBV15; no firm D call. The germline V gene has CDR1 LNHNV and CDR2 YYDKDF (reference sequence). CDR3 length: 17 residues. Deletions cut 0 bases from V and 0 bases from J, with 12 bases between. CDR3 residues: CATSRDYPETSGNTIYF. CDR3 DNA sequence: TGTGCCACCAGCAGAGATTACCCAGAGACCTCTGGAAACACCATATATTTT. Based on the CDR3 plus reference TRBV15 and TRBJ1-3, the full variable domain is DAMVIQNPRYQVTQFGKPVTLSCSQTLNHNVMYWYQQKSSQAPKLLFHYYDKDFNNEADTPDNFQSRRPNTSFCFLDIRSPGLGDTAMYLCATSRDYPETSGNTIYFGEGSWLTVV.

This clone was detected once. V gene TRBV10-3 combines with J gene TRBJ1-2; D gene uncertain. With 2 bases removed from V and 8 bases from J, the gap between germline ends came to 18 bases. The CDR3 length is 15 residues. Germline values: CDR1 ENHRY, CDR2 SYGVKD. The CDR3 nucleotides read TGTGCCATCAGTGAGACGGTAACTACCTTGGAGGGCTACACCTTC. Residues: CAISETVTTLEGYTF.

In nucleotides, the CDR3 is TGTGCTAGTGGCCCCTACGGGACTCAGCAGTTCTTC. It translates to CASGPYGTQQFF. The J gene is TRBJ2-1, the V gene TRBV12-5, with D possibly matching TRBD2 (6 bases). Trimming cost V 6 bases and J 11 bases, with 14 bases left between them. This CDR3 contains 12 residues. The V gene's germline CDR1 is LGHNT and CDR2 FRNRAP.

This clone is a singleton in its sample. The chain links TRBV5-1 to TRBJ2-5, with D hard to call. The germline V gene encodes CDR1 SGHRS and CDR2 YFSETQ. The germline V and J ends were trimmed by 0 bases and 0 bases, with 9 bases remaining between them. The CDR3 sequence is 15 residues long. Here the CDR3 DNA reads TGCGCCAGCAGCTTGGGCATGGGGTACCAAGAGACCCAGTACTTC. It yields the protein CASSLGMGYQETQYF.

This clone was seen more than once but under ten times. The chain joins TRBV7-3 to TRBJ2-7; D might be TRBD2 (6 bases). Trimming took off 5 bases at V and 6 bases at J, with 17 bases between the two ends. Germline CDR1 is SGHTA and CDR2 is FQGTGA. This CDR3 has 14 residues. The CDR3 DNA reads TGTGCCAGCAGCGTGCAGGGAGGTCCATCCGAGCAGTACTTC. Translating it yields CASSVQGGPSEQYF.